This TCR beta chain was recovered during a study of CD8 T cells in Susac syndrome. Negative isolation was used for CD8+ and CD4+ T cells, and FACS enrichment was applied to TEMRA cells. Trimming took 6 bases from V and 6 from J, leaving 17 bases between them. In germline, CDR1 is DFQATT, CDR2 SNEGSKA (reference sequence). This CDR3 contains 13 residues. Random hexamers were used to reverse transcribe an amount of roughly 0.5 to 1 ug RNA. Across 54 Vbeta and 13 Jbeta, immunoSEQ multiplex PCR amplified TCR beta CDR3. TCRdb reprocessed the immunoSEQ multiplex PCR reads with MiXCR, giving one entry per CDR3 protein. Among some 300,000 distinct CDR3 sequences, over 75% were seen once, and the ten largest hold approximately 0.2%.

Sequencing used CD8+ T cells from PBMCs. The chain uses TRBV20-1 and TRBJ1-2; D is possibly TRBD1 (5 bases). This clonotype originated in a human donor with multiple sclerosis. CDR3 coding DNA: TGCAGTGCCTCGCCCGGGACGGCAGATGGCTACACCTTC. This gives the protein CSASPGTADGYTF.